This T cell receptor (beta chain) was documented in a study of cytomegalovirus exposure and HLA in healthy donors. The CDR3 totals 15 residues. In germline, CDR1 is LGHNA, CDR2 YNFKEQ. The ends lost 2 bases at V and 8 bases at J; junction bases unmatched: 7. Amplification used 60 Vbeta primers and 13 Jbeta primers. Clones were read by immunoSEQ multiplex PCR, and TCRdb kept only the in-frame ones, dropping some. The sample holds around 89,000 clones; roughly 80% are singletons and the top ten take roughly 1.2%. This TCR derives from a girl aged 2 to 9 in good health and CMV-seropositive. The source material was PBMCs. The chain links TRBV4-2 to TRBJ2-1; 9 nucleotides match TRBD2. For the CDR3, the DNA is TGTGCCAGCAGCCAAAACGGACTAGCGTGGGATGAGCAGTTCTTC. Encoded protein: CASSQNGLAWDEQFF.